Shown below are 20 T cell receptor beta chains from a single sample sequenced in a study of blood T cell repertoires in COVID-19. The method was immunoSEQ multiplex PCR; TCRdb's version includes in-frame clones alone and lacks a portion of them. The sample has some 50,000 clones; roughly 83% are singletons. The source material was peripheral blood. The source is a man in his fifties with active COVID-19.

This clone showed up just once. This chain links TRBV18 with TRBJ2-7; 7 bases are shared with TRBD1. The CDR3 has 12 residues. V shed 6 bases and J 7 bases; nucleotides not matched to a gene: 6. Germline V lookup: CDR1 KGHSH, CDR2 LQKENI. Written as DNA, the CDR3 is TGTGCCAGCTCGCGACAGGGTGAAGAGCAGTACTTC. It yields the protein CASSRQGEEQYF.

This clone occurred a few times. This chain links TRBV5-1 with TRBJ1-5; D remains unclear. The length of the CDR3 is 14 residues. Germline lookup yields CDR1 SGHRS and CDR2 YFSETQ. Deletions cut 2 bases from V and 6 bases from J, with 12 bases between. The CDR3 here is CASSLSRGGQPQHF. CDR3 coding DNA: TGCGCCAGCAGCTTATCCCGGGGTGGTCAGCCCCAGCATTTT.

This chain connects TRBV6-1 to TRBJ2-3, with 7 bases fitting TRBD2. Losses at the gene ends were 2 bases for V and 3 bases for J; bases not matched to a gene: 5. Looked up from germline, CDR1 is MNHNS and CDR2 is SASEGT. There are 15 residues in the CDR3. The CDR3 is CASSERAGVTDTQYF. In DNA, the CDR3 is TGTGCCAGCAGTGAAAGGGCGGGGGTTACAGATACGCAGTATTTT.

This clone appeared a single time. The CDR3, as DNA: TGCGCCAGCAGCTACGACAGAAATGAGCAGTTCTTC. Its protein product is CASSYDRNEQFF. The rearrangement joins TRBV5-1 to TRBJ2-1, with D perhaps matching TRBD1 (5 bases). The CDR3 sequence is 12 residues long. Germline CDR1 is SGHRS and CDR2 is YFSETQ. Trimming shortened V by 3 bases and J by 7 bases, and 8 bases separated the two germline ends. The entire variable domain, with the rest obtained from reference TRBV5-1 and TRBJ2-1, is as follows: KAGVTQTPRYLIKTRGQQVTLSCSPISGHRSVSWYQQTPGQGLQFLFEYFSETQRNKGNFPGRFSGRQFSNSRSEMNVSTLELGDSALYLCASSYDRNEQFFGPGTRLTVL.

The CDR3 reads CASGPSDWSSYEQYF. The CDR3 bases are TGTGCTAGTGGTCCCTCGGACTGGAGCTCCTACGAGCAGTACTTC. The J gene is TRBJ2-7, the V gene TRBV12-5, with D tentatively TRBD2 (5 bases). CDR1 and CDR2 (germline): LGHNT, FRNRAP. CDR3 length: 15 residues. V was trimmed by 5 bases and J by 0 bases, leaving 14 bases between them.

The chain has TRBV3-1 (or the pseudogene TRBV3-2) and TRBJ1-2, with no clear D. Trimming removed 1 base from V and 7 bases from J, with 10 bases in between. The CDR3 has 13 amino acids. Germline CDR1 and CDR2: LGHDT and YNNKEL (reference sequence). CDR3 nucleotide sequence: TGTGCCAGCAGCCAAGTTAGAAGTAGTGGCTACACCTTC. This translates into CASSQVRSSGYTF.

The chain is built from TRBV7-2 and TRBJ2-3; 7 bases align to TRBD1. Germline values: CDR1 SGHTA, CDR2 FQGNSA. Trimming at V came to 1 base and at J to 2 bases, leaving 3 bases not matched to a gene. The CDR3 has 15 amino acids. In DNA, the CDR3 is TGTGCCAGCAGCTTAGAGGGGGCAAACACAGATACGCAGTATTTT. Protein sequence: CASSLEGANTDTQYF.

This chain joins TRBV15 and TRBJ2-6; D not certain. Germline V gene lookup returns CDR1 LNHNV and CDR2 YYDKDF (reference sequence). V dropped 6 bases and J dropped 4 bases, with 10 bases sitting between them. This CDR3 spans 14 amino acids. Written as DNA, the CDR3 is TGTGCCACCAGTATCCAAGCCGGGGCCAACGTCCTGACTTTC. Translating gives CATSIQAGANVLTF.

This chain joins TRBV1 and TRBJ2-1; the table names TRBD2, a call not compared with the DNA. TRBV1 is assigned pseudogene status. The CDR3 covers 17 residues. CDR3 nucleotides: TGCACCAGCAGCCAAGTCCCCGGGGGGCTTCGTTACAATGAGCAGTTCTTC. It specifies CTSSQVPGGLRYNEQFF.

This clone was counted once. The genes are TRBV27 and TRBJ2-3; 10 bases agree with TRBD1. The CDR3 contains 16 residues. CDR1 is MNHEY and CDR2 is SMNVEV in the germline V gene (reference sequence). The V and J ends lost 5 bases and 4 bases, in that order; junction bases with no gene match: 9. CDR3 sequence reads: CASSRGGTGVADTQYF. The CDR3 DNA sequence: TGTGCCAGCAGTAGGGGAGGGACAGGGGTCGCAGATACGCAGTATTTT.

This clone has more than one count but fewer than ten. The chain uses TRBV10-1 and TRBJ2-7, with 7 bases lining up with TRBD2. V lost 4 bases, J lost 7 bases, and 13 bases stayed unmatched. The CDR3 is made up of 15 amino acids. Germline V gives CDR1 WNHNN, CDR2 SYGVQD (reference sequence). The CDR3 coding sequence is TGCGCCAGCAGTGCACCGGGACTACAGGATCGGGAGCAGTACTTC. This encodes CASSAPGLQDREQYF.

The chain employs TRBV11-2 and TRBJ2-5; 7 positions agree with TRBD1. The CDR3 loop spans 14 amino acids. Trimming removed 5 bases from V and 1 base from J; junction bases left unmatched: 4. CDR1 and CDR2 from the germline V gene are SGHAT and FQNNGV. CDR3 DNA sequence: TGTGCCAGCAGCCGACAGGGTTTCCAAGAGACCCAGTACTTC. Its protein is CASSRQGFQETQYF.

V usage is TRBV4-1 and J usage is TRBJ2-7; perhaps TRBD2 as D (5 bases). V lost 0 bases, J lost 0 bases, and 15 bases lay in between. Germline loops: CDR1 MGHRA, CDR2 YSYEKL. This CDR3 is built from 17 residues. CDR3 nucleotides: TGCGCCAGCAGCCAAGAAGCCTTAACGGGGTACTCCTACGAGCAGTACTTC. Translated, it gives CASSQEALTGYSYEQYF.

The DNA of the CDR3 is TGTGCCAGCAGCTTGGGGGGGGGAATCAATCAGCCCCAGCATTTT. It is translated as CASSLGGGINQPQHF. This chain joins TRBV5-4 and TRBJ1-5, with D perhaps TRBD1 (5 bases). The CDR3 is 15 residues long. Trimming took off 0 bases at V and 3 bases at J, with 10 bases between the two ends. Germline V lookup: CDR1 SGHNT, CDR2 YYREEE (reference sequence).

This chain connects TRBV2 to TRBJ2-2; D is possibly TRBD2 (7 bases). There are 15 residues in the CDR3. In germline, CDR1 is SNHLY, CDR2 FYNNEI. The ends were cut back, 8 bases at V and 1 base at J, with 14 bases in the middle. CDR3 region: CASEGRGGNTGELFF. The CDR3 nucleotides are TGTGCCAGCGAGGGAAGGGGGGGGAACACCGGGGAGCTGTTTTTT.

The chain carries TRBV19 and TRBJ2-2; possible D gene TRBD2, 6 bases. The CDR3 consists of 20 residues. Trimming removed 2 bases at V and 1 base at J, with 23 bases between. In germline, CDR1 is LNHDA, CDR2 SQIVND (reference sequence). The CDR3 is CASSIIIRSGASVNTGELFF. DNA for the CDR3: TGTGCCAGTAGTATAATTATTCGGTCCGGTGCTAGCGTGAACACCGGGGAGCTGTTTTTT. Combining the CDR3 with reference TRBV19 and TRBJ2-2 gives the whole variable domain DGGITQSPKYLFRKEGQNVTLSCEQNLNHDAMYWYRQDPGQGLRLIYYSQIVNDFQKGDIAEGYSVSREKKESFPLTVTSAQKNPTAFYLCASSIIIRSGASVNTGELFFGEGSRLTVL.

This rearrangement joins TRBV19 to TRBJ1-3; 7 nucleotides match TRBD1. The CDR3 is 16 residues long. The germline V gene encodes CDR1 LNHDA and CDR2 SQIVND (reference sequence). V was pared by 4 bases and J by 4 bases, with 10 bases of the junction left unmatched. CDR3 residues: CASSTPRRGYGNTIYF. DNA for the CDR3: TGTGCCAGTAGTACCCCCCGCAGGGGGTACGGAAACACCATATATTTT.

The CDR3 here is CASSQGLGTGVEQYF. The CDR3 bases are TGTGCCAGCAGCCAAGGATTGGGGACAGGGGTCGAGCAGTACTTC. The genes are TRBV3-1 (or the pseudogene TRBV3-2) and TRBJ2-7; 10 bases fit TRBD1. Germline CDR1 reads LGHDT; CDR2 reads YNNKEL (reference sequence). The CDR3 spans 15 residues. Germline trimming cut 1 base from V and 6 bases from J; bases unmatched to any gene: 6.

The chain recombines TRBV27 with TRBJ2-2; 10 bases map to TRBD2. J lost 3 bases, V lost 7 bases, and 8 bases had no gene match. There are 16 residues in the CDR3. Per germline, CDR1 MNHEY and CDR2 SMNVEV (reference sequence). CDR3 DNA: TGTGCCAGCACTCGACTAGCGGGTTGGGACACCGGGGAGCTGTTTTTT. Encoded protein: CASTRLAGWDTGELFF.

V and J are TRBV4-2 and TRBJ2-5; 11 positions match TRBD2. This CDR3 is 17 amino acids long. With V trimmed by 1 base and J by 2 bases, 6 bases remained unmatched. Germline V gene lookup returns CDR1 LGHNA and CDR2 YNFKEQ. CDR3 sequence: CASSQGLAGGYQETQYF. CDR3 bases: TGTGCCAGCAGCCAAGGGCTAGCGGGGGGTTATCAAGAGACCCAGTACTTC.